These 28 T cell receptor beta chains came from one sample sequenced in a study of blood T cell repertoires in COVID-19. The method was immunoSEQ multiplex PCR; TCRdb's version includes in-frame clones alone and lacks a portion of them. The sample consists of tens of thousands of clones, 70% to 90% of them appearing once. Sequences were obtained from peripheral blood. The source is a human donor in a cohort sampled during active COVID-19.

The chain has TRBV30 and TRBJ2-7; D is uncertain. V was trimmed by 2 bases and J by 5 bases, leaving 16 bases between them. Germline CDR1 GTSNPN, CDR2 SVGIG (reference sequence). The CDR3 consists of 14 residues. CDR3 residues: CAWSRPPAVDEQYF. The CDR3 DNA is TGTGCCTGGAGTAGGCCGCCCGCGGTGGACGAGCAGTACTTC. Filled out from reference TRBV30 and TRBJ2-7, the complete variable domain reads SQTIHQWPATLVQPVGSPLSLECTVEGTSNPNLYWYRQAAGRGLQLLFYSVGIGQISSEVPQNLSASRPQDRQFILSSKKLLLSDSGFYLCAWSRPPAVDEQYFGPGTRLTVT.

The CDR3 nucleotides read TGCGCCAGCAGCCAATGGGTGGGAGACGACGAGCAGTACTTC. This encodes CASSQWVGDDEQYF. The chain uses TRBV4-1 and TRBJ2-7; TRBD2 might be the D (5 bases). CDR1 is MGHRA, CDR2 YSYEKL, per germline. Trimming cost V 2 bases and J 5 bases, with 13 bases left between them. This CDR3 spans 14 amino acids.

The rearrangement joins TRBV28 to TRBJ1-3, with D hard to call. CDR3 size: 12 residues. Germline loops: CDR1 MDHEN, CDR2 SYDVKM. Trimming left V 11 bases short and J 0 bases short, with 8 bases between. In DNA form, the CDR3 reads TGTGCCGCGGCGGACTCTGGAAACACCATATATTTT. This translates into CAAADSGNTIYF.

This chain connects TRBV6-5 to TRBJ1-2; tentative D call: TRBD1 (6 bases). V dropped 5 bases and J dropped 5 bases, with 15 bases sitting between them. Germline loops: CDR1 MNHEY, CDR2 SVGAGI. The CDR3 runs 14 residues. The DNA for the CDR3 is TGTGCCAGCAGTACACAGGGAACCCGATATGGCTACACCTTC. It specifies CASSTQGTRYGYTF.

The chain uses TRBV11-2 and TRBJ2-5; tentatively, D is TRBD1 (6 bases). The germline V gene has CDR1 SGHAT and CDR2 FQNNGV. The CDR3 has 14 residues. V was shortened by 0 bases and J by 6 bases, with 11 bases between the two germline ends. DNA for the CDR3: TGTGCCAGCAGCTTAGATTACGGACAGAAGACCCAGTACTTC. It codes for CASSLDYGQKTQYF.

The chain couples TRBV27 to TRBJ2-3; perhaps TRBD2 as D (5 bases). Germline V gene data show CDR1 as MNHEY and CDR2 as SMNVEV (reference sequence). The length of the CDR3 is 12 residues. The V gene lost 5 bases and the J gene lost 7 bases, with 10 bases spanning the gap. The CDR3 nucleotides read TGTGCCAGCAGTAGCGGCCTGCATACGCAGTATTTT. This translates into CASSSGLHTQYF.

CDR3 in amino acids: CSVHRGETEAFF. The CDR3 region has the DNA TGCAGCGTCCACAGGGGAGAGACTGAAGCTTTCTTT. The V gene is TRBV29-1, the J gene TRBJ1-1, with TRBD1 matching 7 bases. The CDR3 is made up of 12 amino acids. Germline-derived CDR1 and CDR2 are SQVTM and ANQGSEA. Losses at the gene ends were 6 bases for V and 5 bases for J; bases not matched to a gene: 6.

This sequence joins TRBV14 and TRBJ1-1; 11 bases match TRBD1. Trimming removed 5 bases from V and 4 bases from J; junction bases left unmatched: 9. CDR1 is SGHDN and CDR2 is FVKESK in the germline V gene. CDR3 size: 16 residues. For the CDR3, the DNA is TGTGCCAGCAGCTCCACAGGGACAGGGGGGATCACTGAAGCTTTCTTT. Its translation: CASSSTGTGGITEAFF.

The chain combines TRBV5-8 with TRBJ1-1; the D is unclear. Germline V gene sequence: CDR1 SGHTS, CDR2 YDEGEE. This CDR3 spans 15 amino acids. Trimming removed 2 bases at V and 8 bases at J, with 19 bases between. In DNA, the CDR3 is TGTGCCAGCAGCTTTCGTGGCAGGCGCCTCACCGAAGCTTTCTTT. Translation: CASSFRGRRLTEAFF.

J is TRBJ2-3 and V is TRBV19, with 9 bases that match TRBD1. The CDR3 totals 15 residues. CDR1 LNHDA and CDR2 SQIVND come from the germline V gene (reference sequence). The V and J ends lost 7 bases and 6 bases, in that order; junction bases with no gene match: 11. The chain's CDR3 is CASTATGTGRDTQYF. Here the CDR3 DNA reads TGTGCCAGTACTGCTACCGGGACAGGGCGGGATACGCAGTATTTT.

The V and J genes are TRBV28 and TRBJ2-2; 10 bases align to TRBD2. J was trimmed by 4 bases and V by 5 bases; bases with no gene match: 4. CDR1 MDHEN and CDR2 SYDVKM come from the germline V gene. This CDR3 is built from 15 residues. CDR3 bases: TGTGCCAGCAGTAAAGCGGGAGGGCGCACCGGGGAGCTGTTTTTT. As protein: CASSKAGGRTGELFF.

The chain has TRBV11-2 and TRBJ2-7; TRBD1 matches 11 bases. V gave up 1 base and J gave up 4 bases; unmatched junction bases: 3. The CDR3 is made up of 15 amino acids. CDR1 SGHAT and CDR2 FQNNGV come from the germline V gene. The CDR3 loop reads CASSLVGQGVYEQYF. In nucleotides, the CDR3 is TGTGCCAGCAGCTTAGTGGGACAGGGGGTATACGAGCAGTACTTC.

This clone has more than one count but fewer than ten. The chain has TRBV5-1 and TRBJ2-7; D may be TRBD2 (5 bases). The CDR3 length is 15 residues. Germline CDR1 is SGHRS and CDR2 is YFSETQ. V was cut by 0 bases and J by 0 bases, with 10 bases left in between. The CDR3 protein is CASSLGGSASYEQYF. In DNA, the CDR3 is TGCGCCAGCAGCTTGGGGGGTAGCGCCTCCTACGAGCAGTACTTC.

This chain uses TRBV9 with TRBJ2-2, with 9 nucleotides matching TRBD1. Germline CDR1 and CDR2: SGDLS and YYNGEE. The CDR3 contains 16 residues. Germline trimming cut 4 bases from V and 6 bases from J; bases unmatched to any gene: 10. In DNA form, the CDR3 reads TGTGCCAGCAGCCCGCGCTCACAGGGGGCCCCCGGGGAGCTGTTTTTT. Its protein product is CASSPRSQGAPGELFF.

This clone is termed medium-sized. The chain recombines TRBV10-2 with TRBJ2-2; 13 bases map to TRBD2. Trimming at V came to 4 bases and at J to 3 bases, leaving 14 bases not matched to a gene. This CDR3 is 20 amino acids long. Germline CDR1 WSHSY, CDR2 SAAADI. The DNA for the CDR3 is TGCGCCAGCAGTGCCGCCGGGACTAGCGGGATCGAGATTGACACCGGGGAGCTGTTTTTT. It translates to CASSAAGTSGIEIDTGELFF.

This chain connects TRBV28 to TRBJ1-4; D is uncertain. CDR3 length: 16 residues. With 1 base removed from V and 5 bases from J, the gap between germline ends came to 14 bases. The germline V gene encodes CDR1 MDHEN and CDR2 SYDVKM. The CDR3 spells CASSLFGGSSNEKLFF. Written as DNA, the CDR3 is TGTGCCAGCAGTTTATTCGGCGGCAGTTCCAATGAAAAACTGTTTTTT. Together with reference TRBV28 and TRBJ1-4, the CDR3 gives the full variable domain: DVKVTQSSRYLVKRTGEKVFLECVQDMDHENMFWYRQDPGLGLRLIYFSYDVKMKEKGDIPEGYSVSREKKERFSLILESASTNQTSMYLCASSLFGGSSNEKLFFGSGTQLSVL.

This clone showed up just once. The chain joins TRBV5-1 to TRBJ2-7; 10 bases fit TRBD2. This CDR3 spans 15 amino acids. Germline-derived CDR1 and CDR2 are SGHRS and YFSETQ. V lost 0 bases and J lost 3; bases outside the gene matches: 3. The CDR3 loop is CASSLGPSGSYEQYF. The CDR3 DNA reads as TGCGCCAGCAGCTTGGGGCCTAGCGGGAGCTACGAGCAGTACTTC.

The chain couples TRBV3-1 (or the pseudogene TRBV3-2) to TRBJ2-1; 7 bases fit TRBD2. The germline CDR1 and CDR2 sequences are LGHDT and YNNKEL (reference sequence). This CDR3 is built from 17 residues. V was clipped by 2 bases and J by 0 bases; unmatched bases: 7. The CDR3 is CASSQTSGTSSYNEQFF. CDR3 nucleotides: TGTGCCAGCAGCCAAACCAGCGGGACGAGCTCCTACAATGAGCAGTTCTTC.

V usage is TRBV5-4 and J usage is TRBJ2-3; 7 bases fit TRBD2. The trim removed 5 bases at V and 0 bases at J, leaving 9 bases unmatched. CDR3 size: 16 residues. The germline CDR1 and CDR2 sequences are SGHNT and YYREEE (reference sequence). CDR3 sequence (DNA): TGTGCCAGCAGGCCTAGCGGAAGAAGGAGCACAGATACGCAGTATTTT. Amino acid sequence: CASRPSGRRSTDTQYF.

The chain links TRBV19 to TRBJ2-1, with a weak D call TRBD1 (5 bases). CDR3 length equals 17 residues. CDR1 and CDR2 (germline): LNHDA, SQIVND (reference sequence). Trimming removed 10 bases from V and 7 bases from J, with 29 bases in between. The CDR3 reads CATSPPPQLSPGNEQFF. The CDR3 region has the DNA TGTGCCACCTCCCCACCGCCCCAGCTGAGCCCAGGGAATGAGCAGTTCTTC.

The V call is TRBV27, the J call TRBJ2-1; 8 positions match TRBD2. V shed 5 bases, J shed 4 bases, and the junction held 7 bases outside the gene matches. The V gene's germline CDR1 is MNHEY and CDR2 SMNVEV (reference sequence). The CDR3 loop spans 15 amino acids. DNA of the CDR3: TGTGCCAGCAGTAGCGGACTAGCCAATTACAATGAGCAGTTCTTC. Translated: CASSSGLANYNEQFF.

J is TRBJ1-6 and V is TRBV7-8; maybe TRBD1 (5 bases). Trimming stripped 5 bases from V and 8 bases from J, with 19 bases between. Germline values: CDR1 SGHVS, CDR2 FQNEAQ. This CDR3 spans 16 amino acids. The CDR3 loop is CASSHRGGSQDSPLHF. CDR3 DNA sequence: TGTGCCAGCAGCCACCGCGGGGGTAGCCAAGATTCACCCCTCCACTTT.

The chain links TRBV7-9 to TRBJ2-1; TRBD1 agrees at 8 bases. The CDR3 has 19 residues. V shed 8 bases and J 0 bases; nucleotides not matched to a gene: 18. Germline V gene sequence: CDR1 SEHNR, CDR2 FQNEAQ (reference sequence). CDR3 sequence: CASSKRVSGGPTSYNEQFF. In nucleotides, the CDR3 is TGTGCCAGCTCGAAGAGGGTATCAGGGGGCCCTACCTCCTACAATGAGCAGTTCTTC.

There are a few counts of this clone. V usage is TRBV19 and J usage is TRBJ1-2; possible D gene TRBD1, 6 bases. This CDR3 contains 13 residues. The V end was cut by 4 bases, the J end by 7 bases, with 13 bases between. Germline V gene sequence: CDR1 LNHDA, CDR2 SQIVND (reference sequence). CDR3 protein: CASSTNDRSGYTF. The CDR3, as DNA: TGTGCCAGTAGTACAAACGACAGGAGTGGCTACACCTTC.

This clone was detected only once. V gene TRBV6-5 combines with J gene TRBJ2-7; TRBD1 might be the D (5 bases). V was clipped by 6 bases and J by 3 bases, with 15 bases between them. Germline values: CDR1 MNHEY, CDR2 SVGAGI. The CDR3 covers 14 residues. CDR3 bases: TGTGCCAGCAGCCAAGGATGGCAGGGCTACGAGCAGTACTTC. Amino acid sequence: CASSQGWQGYEQYF.

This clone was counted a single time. The CDR3: CASSTNRGEPLHF. The CDR3 DNA reads TGTGCCAGCAGCACAAACAGGGGAGAGCCCCTCCACTTT. The rearrangement links TRBV11-3 to TRBJ1-6, with 7 positions matching TRBD1. The germline V gene has CDR1 SGHNT and CDR2 YENEEA. The CDR3 loop spans 13 amino acids. With V trimmed by 5 bases and J by 13 bases, 8 bases remained unmatched.

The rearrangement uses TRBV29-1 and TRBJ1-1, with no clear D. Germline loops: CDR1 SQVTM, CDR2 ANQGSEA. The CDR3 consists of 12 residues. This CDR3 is CSVRSLNTEAFF. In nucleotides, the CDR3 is TGCAGTGTTCGTAGTTTGAACACTGAAGCTTTCTTT.

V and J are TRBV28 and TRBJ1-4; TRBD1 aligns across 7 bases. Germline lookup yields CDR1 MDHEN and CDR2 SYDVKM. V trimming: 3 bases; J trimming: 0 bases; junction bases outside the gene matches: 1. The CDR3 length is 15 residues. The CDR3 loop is CASSLGQTTNEKLFF. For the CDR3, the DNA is TGTGCCAGCAGTTTGGGACAGACAACTAATGAAAAACTGTTTTTT.